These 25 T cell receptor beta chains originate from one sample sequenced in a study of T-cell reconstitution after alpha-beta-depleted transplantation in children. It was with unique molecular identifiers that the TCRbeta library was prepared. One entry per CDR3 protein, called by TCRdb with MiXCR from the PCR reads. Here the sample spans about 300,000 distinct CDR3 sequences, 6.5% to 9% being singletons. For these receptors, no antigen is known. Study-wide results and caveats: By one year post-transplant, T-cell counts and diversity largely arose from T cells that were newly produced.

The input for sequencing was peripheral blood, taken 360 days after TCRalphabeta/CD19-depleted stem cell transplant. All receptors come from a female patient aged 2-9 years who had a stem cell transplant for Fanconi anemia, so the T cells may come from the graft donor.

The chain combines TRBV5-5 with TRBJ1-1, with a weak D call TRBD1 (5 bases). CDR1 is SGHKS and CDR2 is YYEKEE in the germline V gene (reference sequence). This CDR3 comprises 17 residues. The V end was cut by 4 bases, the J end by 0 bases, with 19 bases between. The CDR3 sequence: CASSLLRGIRMNTEAFF. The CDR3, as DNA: TGTGCCAGCAGCCTCCTGCGGGGGATAAGGATGAACACTGAAGCTTTCTTT.

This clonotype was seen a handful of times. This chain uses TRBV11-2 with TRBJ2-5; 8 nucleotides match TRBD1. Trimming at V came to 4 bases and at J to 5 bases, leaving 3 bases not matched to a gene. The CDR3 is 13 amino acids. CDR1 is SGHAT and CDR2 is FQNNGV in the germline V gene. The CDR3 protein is CASSWTGPETQYF. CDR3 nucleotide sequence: TGTGCCAGCAGCTGGACAGGGCCGGAGACCCAGTACTTC.

CDR3 sequence (DNA): TGTGCCACCAGTACTCCGCTAGCGGGGTACTACAATGAGCAGTTCTTC. This translates into CATSTPLAGYYNEQFF. This chain links TRBV24-1 with TRBJ2-1, with TRBD2 matching 9 bases. This CDR3 comprises 16 residues. The trim removed 6 bases at V and 3 bases at J, leaving 8 bases unmatched. Per germline, CDR1 KGHDR and CDR2 SFDVKD.

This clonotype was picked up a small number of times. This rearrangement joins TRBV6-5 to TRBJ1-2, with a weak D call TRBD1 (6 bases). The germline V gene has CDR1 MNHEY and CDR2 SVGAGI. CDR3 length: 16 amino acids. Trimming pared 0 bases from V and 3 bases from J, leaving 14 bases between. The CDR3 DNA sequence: TGTGCCAGCAGTTACTCGAAGGGGGAGGTGGACTATGGCTACACCTTC. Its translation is CASSYSKGEVDYGYTF.

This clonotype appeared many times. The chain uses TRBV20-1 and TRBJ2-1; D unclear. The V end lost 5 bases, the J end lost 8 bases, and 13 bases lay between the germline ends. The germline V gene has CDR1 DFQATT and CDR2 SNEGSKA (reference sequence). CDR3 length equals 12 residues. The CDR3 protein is CSAEGSADEQFF. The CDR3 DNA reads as TGCAGTGCTGAAGGATCCGCGGATGAGCAGTTCTTC.

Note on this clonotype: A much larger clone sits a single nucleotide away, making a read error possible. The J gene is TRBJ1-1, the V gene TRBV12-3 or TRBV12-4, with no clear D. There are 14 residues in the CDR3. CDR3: CAISLEVMNTEAFF. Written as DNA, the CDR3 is TGTGCCATCAGTTTAGAGGTAATGAACACTGAAGCTTTCTTT.

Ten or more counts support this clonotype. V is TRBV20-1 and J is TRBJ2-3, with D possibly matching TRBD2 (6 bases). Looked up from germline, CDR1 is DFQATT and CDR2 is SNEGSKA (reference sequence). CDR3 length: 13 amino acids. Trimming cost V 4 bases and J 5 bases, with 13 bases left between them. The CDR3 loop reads CSANRVRGDTQYF. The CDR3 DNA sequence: TGCAGTGCTAATCGGGTGCGGGGAGATACGCAGTATTTT.

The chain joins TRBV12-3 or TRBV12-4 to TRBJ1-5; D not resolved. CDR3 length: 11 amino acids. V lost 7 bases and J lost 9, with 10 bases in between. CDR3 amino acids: CASTKLGPQHF. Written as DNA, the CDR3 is TGTGCCAGCACTAAGTTGGGGCCCCAGCATTTT.

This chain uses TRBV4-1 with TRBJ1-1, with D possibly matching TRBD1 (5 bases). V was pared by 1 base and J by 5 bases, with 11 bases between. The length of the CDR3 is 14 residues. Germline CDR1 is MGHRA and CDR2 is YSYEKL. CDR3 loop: CASSQAGLDTEAFF. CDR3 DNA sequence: TGCGCCAGCAGCCAAGCAGGGCTAGATACTGAAGCTTTCTTT.

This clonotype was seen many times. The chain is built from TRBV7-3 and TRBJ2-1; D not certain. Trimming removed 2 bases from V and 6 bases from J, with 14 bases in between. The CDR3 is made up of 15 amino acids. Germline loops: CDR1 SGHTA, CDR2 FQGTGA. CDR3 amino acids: CASSLGLASVNEQFF. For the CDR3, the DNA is TGTGCCAGCAGCTTAGGGTTGGCCTCGGTCAATGAGCAGTTCTTC.

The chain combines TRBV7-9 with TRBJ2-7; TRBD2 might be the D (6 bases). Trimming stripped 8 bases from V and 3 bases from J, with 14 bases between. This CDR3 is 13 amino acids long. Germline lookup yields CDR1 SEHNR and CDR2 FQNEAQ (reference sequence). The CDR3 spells CASRLEGRYEQYF. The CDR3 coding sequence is TGTGCCAGCCGACTAGAAGGTCGCTACGAGCAGTACTTC.

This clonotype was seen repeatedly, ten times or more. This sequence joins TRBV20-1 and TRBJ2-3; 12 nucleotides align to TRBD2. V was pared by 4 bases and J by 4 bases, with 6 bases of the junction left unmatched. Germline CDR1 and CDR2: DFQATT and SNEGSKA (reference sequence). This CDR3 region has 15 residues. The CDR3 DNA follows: TGCAGTGCTACGGGGCTAGCGGGGGGGGCAGATACGCAGTATTTT. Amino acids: CSATGLAGGADTQYF.

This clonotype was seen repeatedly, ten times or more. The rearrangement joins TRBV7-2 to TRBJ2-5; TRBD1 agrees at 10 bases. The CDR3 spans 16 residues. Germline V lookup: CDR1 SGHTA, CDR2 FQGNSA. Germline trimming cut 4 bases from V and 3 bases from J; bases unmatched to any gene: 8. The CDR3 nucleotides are TGTGCCAGCAGCTCTCTAGCCGGGACAGGGGAAGAGACCCAGTACTTC. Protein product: CASSSLAGTGEETQYF.

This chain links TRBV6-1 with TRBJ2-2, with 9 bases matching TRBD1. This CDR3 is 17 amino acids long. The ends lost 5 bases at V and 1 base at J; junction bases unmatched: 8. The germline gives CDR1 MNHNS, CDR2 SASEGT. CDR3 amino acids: CASSKLGGQGNTGELFF. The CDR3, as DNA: TGTGCCAGCAGTAAACTAGGGGGACAGGGGAACACCGGGGAGCTGTTTTTT.

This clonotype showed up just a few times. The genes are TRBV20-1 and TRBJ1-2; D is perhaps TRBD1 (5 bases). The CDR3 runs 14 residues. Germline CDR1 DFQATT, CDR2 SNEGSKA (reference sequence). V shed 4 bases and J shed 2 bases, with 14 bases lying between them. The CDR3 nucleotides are TGCAGTGCTATCGACAGTCTCCTGAACTATGGCTACACCTTC. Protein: CSAIDSLLNYGYTF.

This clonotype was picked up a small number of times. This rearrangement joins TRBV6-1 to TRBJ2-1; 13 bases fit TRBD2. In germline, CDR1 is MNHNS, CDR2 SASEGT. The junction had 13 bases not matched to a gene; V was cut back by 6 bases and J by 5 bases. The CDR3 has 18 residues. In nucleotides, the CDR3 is TGTGCCAGCAGCAACCTCCAACTACTAGCGGGGGGGCACAATGAGCAGTTCTTC. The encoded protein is CASSNLQLLAGGHNEQFF.

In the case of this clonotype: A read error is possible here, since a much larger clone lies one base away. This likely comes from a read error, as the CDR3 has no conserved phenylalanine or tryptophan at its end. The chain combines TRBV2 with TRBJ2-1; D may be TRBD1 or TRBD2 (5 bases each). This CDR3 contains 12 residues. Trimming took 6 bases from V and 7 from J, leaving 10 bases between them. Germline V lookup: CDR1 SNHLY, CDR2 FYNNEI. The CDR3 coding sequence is TGTGCCAGCAGCAAAGGGGAGAATGAGCAGTTCCTC. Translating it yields CASSKGENEQFL.

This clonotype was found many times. The CDR3 sequence: CSAPPGALLAGDYEQFF. The CDR3 nucleotides read TGCAGTGCTCCCCCTGGAGCCCTACTAGCGGGAGACTATGAGCAGTTCTTC. The rearrangement links TRBV20-1 to TRBJ2-1; 11 nucleotides match TRBD2. The CDR3 spans 17 residues. Germline assignment: CDR1 DFQATT and CDR2 SNEGSKA (reference sequence). With 5 bases clipped from V and 8 bases from J, the junction kept 17 bases outside the gene matches.

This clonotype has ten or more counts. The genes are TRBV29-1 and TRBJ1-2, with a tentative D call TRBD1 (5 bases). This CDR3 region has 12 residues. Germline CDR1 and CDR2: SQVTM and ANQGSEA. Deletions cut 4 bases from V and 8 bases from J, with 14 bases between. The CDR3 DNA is TGCAGCGTTGCGGGGGGAGGGGACGGCTACACCTTC. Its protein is CSVAGGGDGYTF.

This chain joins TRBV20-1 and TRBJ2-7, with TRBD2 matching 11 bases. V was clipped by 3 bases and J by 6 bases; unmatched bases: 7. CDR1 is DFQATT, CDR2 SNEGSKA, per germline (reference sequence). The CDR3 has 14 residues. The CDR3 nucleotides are TGCAGTGCTAGTCTGACTAGCGGGGCGACCGAGCAGTACTTC. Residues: CSASLTSGATEQYF.

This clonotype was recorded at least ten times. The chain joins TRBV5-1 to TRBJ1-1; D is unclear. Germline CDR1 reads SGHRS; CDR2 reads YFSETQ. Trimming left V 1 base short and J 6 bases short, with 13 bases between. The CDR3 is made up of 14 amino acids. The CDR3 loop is CASSLYLGSAEAFF. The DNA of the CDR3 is TGCGCCAGCAGCTTGTATCTGGGGAGCGCTGAAGCTTTCTTT.

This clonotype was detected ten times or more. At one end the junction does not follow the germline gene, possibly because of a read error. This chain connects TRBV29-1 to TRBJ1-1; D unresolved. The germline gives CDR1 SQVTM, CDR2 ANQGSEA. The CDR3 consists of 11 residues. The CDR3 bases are TGCAGCGTTGAACGCGTCACTGAAGCTTTTTTT. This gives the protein CSVERVTEAFF.

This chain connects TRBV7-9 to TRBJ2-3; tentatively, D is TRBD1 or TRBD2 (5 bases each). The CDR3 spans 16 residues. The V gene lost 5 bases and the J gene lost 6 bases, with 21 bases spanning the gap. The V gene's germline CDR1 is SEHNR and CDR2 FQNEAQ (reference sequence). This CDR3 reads CASSPPGYGIADTQYF. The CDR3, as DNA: TGTGCCAGCAGCCCTCCAGGGTATGGGATAGCGGATACGCAGTATTTT.

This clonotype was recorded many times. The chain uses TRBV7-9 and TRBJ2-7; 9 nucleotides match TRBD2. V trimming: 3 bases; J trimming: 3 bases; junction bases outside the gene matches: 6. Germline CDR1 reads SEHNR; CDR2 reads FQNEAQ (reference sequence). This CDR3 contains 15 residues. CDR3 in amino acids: CASSFLAGPGYEQYF. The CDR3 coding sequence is TGTGCCAGCAGCTTCCTAGCGGGACCGGGCTACGAGCAGTACTTC.

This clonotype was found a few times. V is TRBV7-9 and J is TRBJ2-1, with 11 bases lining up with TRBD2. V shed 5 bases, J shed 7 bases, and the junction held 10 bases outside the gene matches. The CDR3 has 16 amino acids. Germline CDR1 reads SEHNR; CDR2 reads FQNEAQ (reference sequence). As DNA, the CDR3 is TGTGCCAGCAGCCAGCTTAGCGGGGGGGCGAATAATGAGCAGTTCTTC. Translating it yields CASSQLSGGANNEQFF.